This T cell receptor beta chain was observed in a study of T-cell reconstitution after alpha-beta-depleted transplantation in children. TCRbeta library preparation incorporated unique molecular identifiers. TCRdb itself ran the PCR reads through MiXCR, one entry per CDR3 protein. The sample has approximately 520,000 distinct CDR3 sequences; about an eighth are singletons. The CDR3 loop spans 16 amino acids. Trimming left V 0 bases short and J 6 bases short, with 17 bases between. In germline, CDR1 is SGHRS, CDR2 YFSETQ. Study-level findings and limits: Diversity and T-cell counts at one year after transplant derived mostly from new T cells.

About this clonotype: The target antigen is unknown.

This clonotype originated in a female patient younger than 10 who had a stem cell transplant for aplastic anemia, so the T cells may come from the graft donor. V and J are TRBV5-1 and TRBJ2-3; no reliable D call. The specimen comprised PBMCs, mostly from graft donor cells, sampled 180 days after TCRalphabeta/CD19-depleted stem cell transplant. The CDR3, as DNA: TGCGCCAGCAGCTTGGTTGTGGGTCATACGGCGGATACGCAGTATTTT. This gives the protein CASSLVVGHTADTQYF.